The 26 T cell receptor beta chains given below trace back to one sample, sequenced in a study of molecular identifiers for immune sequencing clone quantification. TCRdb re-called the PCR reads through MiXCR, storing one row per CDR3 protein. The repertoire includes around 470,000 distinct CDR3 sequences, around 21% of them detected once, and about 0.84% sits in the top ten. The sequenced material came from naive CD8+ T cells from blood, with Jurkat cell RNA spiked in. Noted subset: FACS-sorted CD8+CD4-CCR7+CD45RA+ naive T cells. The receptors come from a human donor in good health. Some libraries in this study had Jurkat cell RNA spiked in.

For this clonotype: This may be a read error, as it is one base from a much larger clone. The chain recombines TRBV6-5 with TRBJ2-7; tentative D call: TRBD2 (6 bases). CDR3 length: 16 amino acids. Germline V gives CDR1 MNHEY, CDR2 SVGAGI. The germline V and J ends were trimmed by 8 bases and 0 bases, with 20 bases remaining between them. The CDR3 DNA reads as TGTGCCAGCGGTCCTCTGTCCGGGGGAAGCTCCTACGAGCAGTACTTC. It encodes CASGPLSGGSSYEQYF.

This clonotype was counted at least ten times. This CDR3 reads CASSLGHYLGEAFF. Here the CDR3 DNA reads TGCGCCAGCAGCTTAGGCCACTACTTGGGGGAAGCTTTCTTT. This rearrangement joins TRBV5-1 to TRBJ1-1, with D uncertain. The V gene lost 2 bases and the J gene lost 8 bases, with 16 bases spanning the gap. CDR1 is SGHRS, CDR2 YFSETQ, per germline. The CDR3 covers 14 residues.

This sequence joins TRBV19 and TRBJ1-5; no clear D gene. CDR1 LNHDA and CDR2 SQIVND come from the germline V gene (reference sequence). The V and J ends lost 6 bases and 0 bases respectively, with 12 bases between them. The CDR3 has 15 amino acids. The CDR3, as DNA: TGTGCCAGTAGGGGTGGAGTTTATAGCAATCAGCCCCAGCATTTT. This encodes CASRGGVYSNQPQHF.

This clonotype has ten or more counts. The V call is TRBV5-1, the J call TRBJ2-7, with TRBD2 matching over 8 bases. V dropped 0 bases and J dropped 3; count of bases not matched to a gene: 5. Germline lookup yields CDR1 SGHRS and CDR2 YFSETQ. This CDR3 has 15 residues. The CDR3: CASSLEAAGVYEQYF. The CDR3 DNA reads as TGCGCCAGCAGCTTGGAGGCAGCGGGAGTCTACGAGCAGTACTTC. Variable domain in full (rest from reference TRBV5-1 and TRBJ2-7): KAGVTQTPRYLIKTRGQQVTLSCSPISGHRSVSWYQQTPGQGLQFLFEYFSETQRNKGNFPGRFSGRQFSNSRSEMNVSTLELGDSALYLCASSLEAAGVYEQYFGPGTRLTVT.

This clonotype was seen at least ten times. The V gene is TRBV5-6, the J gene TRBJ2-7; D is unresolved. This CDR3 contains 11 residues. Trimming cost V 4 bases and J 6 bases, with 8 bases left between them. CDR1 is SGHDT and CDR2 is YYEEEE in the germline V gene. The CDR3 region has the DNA TGTGCCAGCAGCCTTCGCTCCGAGCAGTACTTC. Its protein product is CASSLRSEQYF.

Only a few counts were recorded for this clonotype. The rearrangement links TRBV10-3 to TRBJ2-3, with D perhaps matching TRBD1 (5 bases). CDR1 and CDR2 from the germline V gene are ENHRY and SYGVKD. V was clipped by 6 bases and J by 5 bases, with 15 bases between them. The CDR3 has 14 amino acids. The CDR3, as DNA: TGTGCCATCAGAGGGGTGACCTACCAAGATACGCAGTATTTT. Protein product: CAIRGVTYQDTQYF.

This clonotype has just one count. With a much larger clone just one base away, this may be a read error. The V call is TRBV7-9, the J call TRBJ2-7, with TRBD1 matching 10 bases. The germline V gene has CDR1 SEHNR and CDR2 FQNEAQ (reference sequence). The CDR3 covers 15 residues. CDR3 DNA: TGTGCCGGCAGCTTAGTGGGGACAGGGGATATTGAGCAGTACTTC. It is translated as CAGSLVGTGDIEQYF.

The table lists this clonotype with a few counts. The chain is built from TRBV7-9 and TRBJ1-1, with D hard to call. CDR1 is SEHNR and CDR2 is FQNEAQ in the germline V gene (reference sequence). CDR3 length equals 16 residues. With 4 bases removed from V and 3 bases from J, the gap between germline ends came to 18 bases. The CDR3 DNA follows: TGTGCCAGCAGCTCTTGGAGGCAAGTCGGGCACACTGAAGCTTTCTTT. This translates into CASSSWRQVGHTEAFF.

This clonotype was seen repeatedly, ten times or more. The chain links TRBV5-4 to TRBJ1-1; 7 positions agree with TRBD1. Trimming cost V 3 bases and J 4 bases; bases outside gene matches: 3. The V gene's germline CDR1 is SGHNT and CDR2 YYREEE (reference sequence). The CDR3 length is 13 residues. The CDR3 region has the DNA TGTGCCAGCAGCTACACAGGGGCCACTGAAGCTTTCTTT. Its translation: CASSYTGATEAFF. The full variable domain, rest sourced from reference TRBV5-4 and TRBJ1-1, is ETGVTQSPTHLIKTRGQQVTLRCSSQSGHNTVSWYQQALGQGPQFIFQYYREEENGRGNFPPRFSGLQFPNYSSELNVNALELDDSALYLCASSYTGATEAFFGQGTRLTVV.

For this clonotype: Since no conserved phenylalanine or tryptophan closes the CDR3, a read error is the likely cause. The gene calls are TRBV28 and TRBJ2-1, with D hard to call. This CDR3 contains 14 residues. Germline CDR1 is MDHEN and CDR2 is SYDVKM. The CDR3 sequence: CACSLRLMGNEQFL. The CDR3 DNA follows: TGTGCCTGCAGTTTAAGACTTATGGGAAATGAGCAGTTCCTC.

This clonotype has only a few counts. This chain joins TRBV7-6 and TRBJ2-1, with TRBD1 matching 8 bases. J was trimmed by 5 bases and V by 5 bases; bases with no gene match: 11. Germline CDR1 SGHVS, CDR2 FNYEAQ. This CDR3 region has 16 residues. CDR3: CASSPLVGTGHNEQFF. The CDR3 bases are TGTGCCAGCAGCCCACTCGTAGGGACAGGACACAATGAGCAGTTCTTC.

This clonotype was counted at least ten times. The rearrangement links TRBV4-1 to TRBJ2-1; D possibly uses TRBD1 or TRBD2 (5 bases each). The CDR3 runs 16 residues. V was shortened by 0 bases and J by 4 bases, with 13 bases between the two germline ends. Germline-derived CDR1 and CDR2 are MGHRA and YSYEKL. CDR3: CASSQDFGGPYNEQFF. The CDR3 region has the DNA TGCGCCAGCAGCCAAGATTTTGGGGGACCTTACAATGAGCAGTTCTTC.

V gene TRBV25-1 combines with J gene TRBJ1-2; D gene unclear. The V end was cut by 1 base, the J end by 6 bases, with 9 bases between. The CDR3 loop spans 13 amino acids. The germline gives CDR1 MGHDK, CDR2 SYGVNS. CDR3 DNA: TGTGCCAGCAGTGAATTCGTGAACCATGGCTACACCTTC. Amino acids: CASSEFVNHGYTF.

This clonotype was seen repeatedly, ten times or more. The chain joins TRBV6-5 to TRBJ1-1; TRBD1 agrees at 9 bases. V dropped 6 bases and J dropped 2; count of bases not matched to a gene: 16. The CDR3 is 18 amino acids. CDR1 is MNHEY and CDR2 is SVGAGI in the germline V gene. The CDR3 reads CASRRDRVDFDLNTEAFF. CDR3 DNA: TGTGCCAGCAGGAGGGACAGGGTTGATTTCGATCTTAACACTGAAGCTTTCTTT.

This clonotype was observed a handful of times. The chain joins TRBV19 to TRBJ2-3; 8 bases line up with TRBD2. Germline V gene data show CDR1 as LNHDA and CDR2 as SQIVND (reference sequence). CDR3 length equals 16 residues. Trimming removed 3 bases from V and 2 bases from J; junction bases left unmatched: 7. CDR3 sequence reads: CASSMRAGALTDTQYF. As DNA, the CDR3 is TGTGCCAGTAGTATGAGAGCGGGGGCCCTCACAGATACGCAGTATTTT.

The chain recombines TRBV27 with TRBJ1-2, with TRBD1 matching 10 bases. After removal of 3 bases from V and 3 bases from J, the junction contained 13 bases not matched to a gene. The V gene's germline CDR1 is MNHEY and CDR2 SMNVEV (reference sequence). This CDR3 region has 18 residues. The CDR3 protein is CASSFIYTTGGAHYGYTF. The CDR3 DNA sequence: TGTGCCAGCAGTTTCATCTATACGACAGGGGGCGCGCACTATGGCTACACCTTC.

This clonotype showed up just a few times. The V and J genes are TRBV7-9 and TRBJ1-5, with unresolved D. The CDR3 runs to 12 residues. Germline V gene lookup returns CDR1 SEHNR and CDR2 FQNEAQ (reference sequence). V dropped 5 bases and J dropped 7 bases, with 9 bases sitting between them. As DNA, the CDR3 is TGTGCCAGCAGCCCGGACGGCCAGCCCCAGCATTTT. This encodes CASSPDGQPQHF.

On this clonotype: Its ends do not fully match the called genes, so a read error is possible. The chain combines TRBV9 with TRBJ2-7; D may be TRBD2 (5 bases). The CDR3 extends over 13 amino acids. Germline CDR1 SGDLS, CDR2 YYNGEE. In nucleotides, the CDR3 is TGTCCCAGCAGCGGCCGGGCCCCTGGGGAGCAGTACTTC. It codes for CPSSGRAPGEQYF.

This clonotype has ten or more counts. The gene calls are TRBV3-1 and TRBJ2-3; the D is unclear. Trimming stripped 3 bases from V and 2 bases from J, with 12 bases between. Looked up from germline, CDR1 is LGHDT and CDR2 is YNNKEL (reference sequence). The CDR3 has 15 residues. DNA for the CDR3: TGTGCCAGCAGCCAGCTCCAGGAGAACACAGATACGCAGTATTTT. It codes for CASSQLQENTDTQYF.

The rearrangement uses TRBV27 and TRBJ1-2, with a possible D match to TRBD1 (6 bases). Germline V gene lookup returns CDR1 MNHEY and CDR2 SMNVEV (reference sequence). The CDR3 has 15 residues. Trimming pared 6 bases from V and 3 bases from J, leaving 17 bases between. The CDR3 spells CASSESTGSHYGYTF. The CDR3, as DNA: TGTGCCAGCAGCGAATCGACAGGTTCGCACTATGGCTACACCTTC.

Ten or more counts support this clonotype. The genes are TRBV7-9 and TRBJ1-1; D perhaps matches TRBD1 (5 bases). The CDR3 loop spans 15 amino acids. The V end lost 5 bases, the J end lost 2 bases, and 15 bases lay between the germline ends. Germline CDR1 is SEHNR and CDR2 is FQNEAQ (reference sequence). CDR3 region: CASSQGQGSNTEAFF. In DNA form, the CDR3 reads TGTGCCAGCAGCCAAGGGCAGGGTAGTAACACTGAAGCTTTCTTT. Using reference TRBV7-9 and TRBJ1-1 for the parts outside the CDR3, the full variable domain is DTGVSQNPRHKITKRGQNVTFRCDPISEHNRLYWYRQTLGQGPEFLTYFQNEAQLEKSRLLSDRFSAERPKGSFSTLEIQRTEQGDSAMYLCASSQGQGSNTEAFFGQGTRLTVV.

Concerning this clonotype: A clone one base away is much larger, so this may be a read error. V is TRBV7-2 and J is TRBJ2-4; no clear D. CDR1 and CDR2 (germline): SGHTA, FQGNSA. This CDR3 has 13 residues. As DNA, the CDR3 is TGTGCCAGCAGCCCCGCCCCCTTAAACGTTCAGTACTTC. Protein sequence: CASSPAPLNVQYF.

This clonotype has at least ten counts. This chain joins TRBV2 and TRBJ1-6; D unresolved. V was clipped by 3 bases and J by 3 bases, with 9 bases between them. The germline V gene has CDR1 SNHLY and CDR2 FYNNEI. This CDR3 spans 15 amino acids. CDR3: CASSDTSVYNSPLHF. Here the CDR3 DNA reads TGTGCCAGCAGTGATACCAGCGTCTATAATTCACCCCTCCACTTT.

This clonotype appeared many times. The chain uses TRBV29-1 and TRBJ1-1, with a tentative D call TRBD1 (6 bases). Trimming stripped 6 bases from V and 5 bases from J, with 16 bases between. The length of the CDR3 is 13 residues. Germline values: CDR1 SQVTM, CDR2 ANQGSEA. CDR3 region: CSVQTGSGTEAFF. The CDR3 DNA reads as TGCAGCGTCCAGACAGGCTCGGGGACTGAAGCTTTCTTT.

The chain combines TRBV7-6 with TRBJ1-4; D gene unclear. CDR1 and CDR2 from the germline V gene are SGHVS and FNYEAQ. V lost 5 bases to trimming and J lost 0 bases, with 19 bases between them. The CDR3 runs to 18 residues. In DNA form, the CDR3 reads TGTGCCAGCAGCCGCAATCTCCAGCAAGAAGCAACTAATGAAAAACTGTTTTTT. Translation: CASSRNLQQEATNEKLFF.

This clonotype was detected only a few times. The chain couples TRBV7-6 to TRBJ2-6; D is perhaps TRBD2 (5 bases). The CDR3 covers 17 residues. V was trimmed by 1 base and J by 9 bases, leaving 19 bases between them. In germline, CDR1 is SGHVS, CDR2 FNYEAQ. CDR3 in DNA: TGTGCCAGCAGCTTAGTGGCCGACTCAGTGGGAGTCAACGTCCTGACTTTC. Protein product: CASSLVADSVGVNVLTF.